The 4 T cell receptor beta chains given below trace back to one sample, sequenced in a study of T-cell reconstitution after alpha-beta-depleted transplantation in children. Preparation of the TCRbeta library used unique molecular identifiers. Using its own MiXCR run on the PCR reads, TCRdb lists one record per CDR3 protein. The table includes 250,000 to 300,000 distinct CDR3 sequences, about 9.4% detected once. Sequenced material: PBMCs, taken before TCRalphabeta/CD19-depleted stem cell transplant. These TCRs come from a boy younger than two with acute myeloid leukemia, due to receive a stem cell transplant.

This clonotype was found many times. The genes are TRBV6-5 and TRBJ1-3; D not resolved. The germline gives CDR1 MNHEY, CDR2 SVGAGI. Trimming took 4 bases from V and 2 from J, leaving 9 bases between them. This CDR3 comprises 14 residues. The DNA for the CDR3 is TGTGCCAGCAGTTCCCCGTCGGCTGGAAACACCATATATTTT. Its protein product is CASSSPSAGNTIYF.

In its sample, this clonotype was seen a few times. V is TRBV20-1 and J is TRBJ1-2; D is possibly TRBD1 (5 bases). CDR3 length: 14 amino acids. Germline V gene lookup returns CDR1 DFQATT and CDR2 SNEGSKA (reference sequence). The ends were cut back, 3 bases at V and 9 bases at J, with 20 bases in the middle. DNA of the CDR3: TGCAGTGCTAGCGCTTGGGACGGACCCCTCAGCTACACCTTC. It specifies CSASAWDGPLSYTF.

This clonotype was recorded many times. J is TRBJ2-3 and V is TRBV7-9, with TRBD1 as a possible D gene (5 bases). V was pared by 4 bases and J by 2 bases, with 16 bases between. CDR3 size: 16 residues. Germline lookup yields CDR1 SEHNR and CDR2 FQNEAQ (reference sequence). The DNA for the CDR3 is TGTGCCAGCAGCTCATCAGGGTTACGGGCCACAGATACGCAGTATTTT. This sequence encodes CASSSSGLRATDTQYF.

This clonotype was found many times. The rearrangement joins TRBV24-1 to TRBJ2-5, with 8 bases aligning to TRBD1. In germline, CDR1 is KGHDR, CDR2 SFDVKD. CDR3 size: 15 residues. V shed 4 bases, J shed 2 bases, and the junction held 5 bases outside the gene matches. The CDR3 DNA follows: TGTGCCACCAGTGACTATGGGACAGGACAAGAGACCCAGTACTTC. Translated, it gives CATSDYGTGQETQYF.